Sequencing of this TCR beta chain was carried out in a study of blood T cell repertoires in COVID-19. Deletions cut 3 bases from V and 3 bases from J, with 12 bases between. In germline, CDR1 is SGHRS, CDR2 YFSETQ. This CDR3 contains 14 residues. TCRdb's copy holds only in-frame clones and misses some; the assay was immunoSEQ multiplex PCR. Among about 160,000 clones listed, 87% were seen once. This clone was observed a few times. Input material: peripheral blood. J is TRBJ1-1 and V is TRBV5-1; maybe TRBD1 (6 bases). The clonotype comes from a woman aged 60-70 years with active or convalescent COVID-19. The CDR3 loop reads CASSWQGWDTEAFF. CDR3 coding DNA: TGCGCCAGCAGCTGGCAGGGGTGGGACACTGAAGCTTTCTTT.